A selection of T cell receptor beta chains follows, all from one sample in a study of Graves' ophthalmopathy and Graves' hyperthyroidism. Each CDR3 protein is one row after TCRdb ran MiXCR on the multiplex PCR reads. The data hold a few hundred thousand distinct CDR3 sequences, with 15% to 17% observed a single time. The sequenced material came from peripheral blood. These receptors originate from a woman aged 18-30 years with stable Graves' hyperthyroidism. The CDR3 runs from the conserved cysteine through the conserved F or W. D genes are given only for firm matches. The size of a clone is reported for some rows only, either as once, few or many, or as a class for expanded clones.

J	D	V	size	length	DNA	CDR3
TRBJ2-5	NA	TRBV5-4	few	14	TGTGCCAGCAGCGCCCGGGACTTACAAGAGACCCAGTACTTC	CASSARDLQETQYF
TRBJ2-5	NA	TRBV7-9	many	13	TGTGCCAGCAGCTCATGGCAGGGCGAGACCCAGTACTTC	CASSSWQGETQYF
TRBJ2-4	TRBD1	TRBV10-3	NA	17	TGTGCCATCAGTGAGTCCGGACAGGGGACCGCCAAAAACATTAAGTACTTC	CAISESGQGTAKNIKYF
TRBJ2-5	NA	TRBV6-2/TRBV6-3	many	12	TGTGCCAGCAGTTACTCTAGCCTTTCCCAGTACTTC	CASSYSSLSQYF
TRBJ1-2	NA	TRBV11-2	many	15	TGTGCCAGCAGCCGCCTGAGGGATCGAGTCTATGGCTACACCTTC	CASSRLRDRVYGYTF
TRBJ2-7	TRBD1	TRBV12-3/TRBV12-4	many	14	TGTGCCAGCAGTTTCCGGGACAGGGGGTGGGAGCAGTACTTC	CASSFRDRGWEQYF
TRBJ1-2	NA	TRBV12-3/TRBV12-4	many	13	TGTGCCAGCAGTTTAGGGCAGGGCTATGGCTACACCTTC	CASSLGQGYGYTF
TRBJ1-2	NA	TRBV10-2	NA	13	TGCGCCAGCAGTGAGTCTATGTCCCATGGCTACACCTTC	CASSESMSHGYTF
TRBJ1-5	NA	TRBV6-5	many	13	TGTGCCAGCAGTTACCAACTCAATCAGCCCCAGCATTTT	CASSYQLNQPQHF
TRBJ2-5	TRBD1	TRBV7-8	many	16	TGTGCCAGCAGCTTGGCGACAGGGAATGGGGAAGAGACCCAGTACTTC	CASSLATGNGEETQYF
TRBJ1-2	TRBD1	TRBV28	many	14	TGTGCCAGCAGTTCGGGACAGGGAGGCTATGGCTACACCTTC	CASSSGQGGYGYTF
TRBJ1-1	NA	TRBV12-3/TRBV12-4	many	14	TGTGCCAGCAGTCTGGCAGCCTCGAACACTGAAGCTTTCTTT	CASSLAASNTEAFF
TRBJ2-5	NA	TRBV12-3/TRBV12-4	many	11	TGTGCCAGCAGGCAGGAAGAGACCCAGTACTTC	CASRQEETQYF
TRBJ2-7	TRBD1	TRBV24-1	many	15	TGTGCCACCAGTGATCCGGGACAGGGGATCTACGAGCAGTACTTC	CATSDPGQGIYEQYF
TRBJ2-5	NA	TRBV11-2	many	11	TGTGCCAGCAGCTTTACGGAGACCCAGTACTTC	CASSFTETQYF
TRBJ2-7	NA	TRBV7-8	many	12	TGTGCCAGCAGCTTAGAAGGGGACGAGCAGTACTTC	CASSLEGDEQYF
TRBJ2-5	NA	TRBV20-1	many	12	TGCAGTGCTAGCGGGGACAAAGAGACCCAGTACTTC	CSASGDKETQYF
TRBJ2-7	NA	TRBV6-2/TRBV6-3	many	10	TGTGCCGCGGGGTTTGGCGAGCAGTACTTC	CAAGFGEQYF
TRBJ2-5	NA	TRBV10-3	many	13	TGTGCCATCAATAAGGGACTGAAAGAGACCCAGTACTTC	CAINKGLKETQYF
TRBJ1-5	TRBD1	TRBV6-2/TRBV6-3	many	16	TGTGCCAGCAGTCCCGGATGGCAGGGGGCAGATCAGCCCCAGCATTTT	CASSPGWQGADQPQHF
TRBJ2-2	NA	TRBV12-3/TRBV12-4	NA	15	TGTGCCAGCAGACGGGACCGTACGAACACCGGGGAGCTGTTTTTT	CASRRDRTNTGELFF
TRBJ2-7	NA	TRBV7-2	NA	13	TGTGCCAGCAGCCCCCTTATGTCCTACGATCAGTACTTC	CASSPLMSYDQYF
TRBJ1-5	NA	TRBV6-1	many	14	TGTGCCAGCAGACAGGGTATCAGCAATCAGCCCCAGCATTTT	CASRQGISNQPQHF
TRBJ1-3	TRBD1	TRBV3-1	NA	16	TGTGCCAGCAGCCAAATTCCCGACAGGGGAGGAAACACCATATATTTT	CASSQIPDRGGNTIYF
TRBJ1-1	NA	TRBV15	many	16	TGTGCCACCAGCAGAGGGGGGGTGGGTATGAACACTGAAGCTTTCTTT	CATSRGGVGMNTEAFF
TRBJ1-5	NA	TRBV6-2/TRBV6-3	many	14	TGTGCCAGCACGGACCGACAGGACAATCAGCCCCAGCATTTT	CASTDRQDNQPQHF
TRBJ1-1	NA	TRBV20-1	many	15	TGCAGTGCTAGAGATCGTAGGGGGGGAGCGACTGAAGCTTTCTTT	CSARDRRGGATEAFF
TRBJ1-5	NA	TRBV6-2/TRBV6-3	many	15	TGTGCCAGCAGTTTGAGGGAATTGGGCAATCAGCCCCAGCATTTT	CASSLRELGNQPQHF
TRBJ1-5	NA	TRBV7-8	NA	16	TGTGCTAGCATCTTAGCCAGGACCGTGGCGGATCAGCCCCAGCATTTT	CASILARTVADQPQHF
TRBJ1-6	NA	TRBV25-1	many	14	TGTGCCGTTTCAGGGTTTGGGTATAATTCACCCCTCCACTTT	CAVSGFGYNSPLHF
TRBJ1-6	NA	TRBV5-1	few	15	TGCGCCAGCAGCTTGAGGGGGGTCCTTAATTCACCCCTCCACTTT	CASSLRGVLNSPLHF